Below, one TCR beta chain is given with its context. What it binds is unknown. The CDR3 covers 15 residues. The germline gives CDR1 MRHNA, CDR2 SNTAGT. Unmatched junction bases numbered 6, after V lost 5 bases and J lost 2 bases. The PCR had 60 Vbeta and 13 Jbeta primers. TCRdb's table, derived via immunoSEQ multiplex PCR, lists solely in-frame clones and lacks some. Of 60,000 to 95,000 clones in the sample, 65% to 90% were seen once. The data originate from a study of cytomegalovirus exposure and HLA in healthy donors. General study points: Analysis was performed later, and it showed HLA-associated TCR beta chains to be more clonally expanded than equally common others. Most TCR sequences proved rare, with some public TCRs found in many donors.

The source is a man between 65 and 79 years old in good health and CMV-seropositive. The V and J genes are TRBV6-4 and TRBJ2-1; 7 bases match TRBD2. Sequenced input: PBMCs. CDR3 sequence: CASSFEAGAYNEQFF. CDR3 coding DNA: TGTGCCAGCAGTTTCGAGGCGGGGGCCTACAATGAGCAGTTCTTC.